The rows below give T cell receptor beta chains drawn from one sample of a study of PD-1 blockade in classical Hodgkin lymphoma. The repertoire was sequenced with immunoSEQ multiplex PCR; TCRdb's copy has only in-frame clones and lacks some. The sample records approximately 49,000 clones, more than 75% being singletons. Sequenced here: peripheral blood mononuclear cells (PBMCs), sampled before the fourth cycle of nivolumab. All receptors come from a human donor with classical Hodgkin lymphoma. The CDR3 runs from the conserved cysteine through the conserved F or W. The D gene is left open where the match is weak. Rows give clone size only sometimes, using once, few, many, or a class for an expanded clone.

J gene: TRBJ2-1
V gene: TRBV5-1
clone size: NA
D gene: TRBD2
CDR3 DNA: TGCGCCAGCAGCGGAGTAGCGGGAGGACTCGAGCAGTTCTTC
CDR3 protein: CASSGVAGGLEQFF

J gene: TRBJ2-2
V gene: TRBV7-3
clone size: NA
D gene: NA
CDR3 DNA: TGTGCCAGCAGCTATATCCAGGGCGGTACCGGGGAGCTGTTTTTT
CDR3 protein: CASSYIQGGTGELFF

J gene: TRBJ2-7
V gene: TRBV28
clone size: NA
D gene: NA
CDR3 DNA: TGTGCCAGTGGTAGATACGAGCAGTACTTC
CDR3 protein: CASGRYEQYF

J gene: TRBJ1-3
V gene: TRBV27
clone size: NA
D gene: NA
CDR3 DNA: TGTGCCAGCAGTCCCGTCAGACAGGCAATCGGTGGAAACACCATATATTTT
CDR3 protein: CASSPVRQAIGGNTIYF

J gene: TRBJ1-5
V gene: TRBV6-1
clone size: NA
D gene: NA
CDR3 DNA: TGTGCCAGCAGTGAAGCGCTTATGTGGAACATCCCAGATTATAGCAATCAGCCCCAGCATTTT
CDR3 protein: CASSEALMWNIPDYSNQPQHF

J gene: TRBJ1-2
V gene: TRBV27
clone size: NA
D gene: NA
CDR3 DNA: TGTGCCAGCAGTTTCGACCGAACAGGACGTCGTGGCTACACCTTC
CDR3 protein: CASSFDRTGRRGYTF

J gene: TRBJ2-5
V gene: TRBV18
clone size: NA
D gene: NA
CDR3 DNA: TGTGCCAGCTCACCACCGGCCCTTAAAGAGACCCAGTACTTC
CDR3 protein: CASSPPALKETQYF

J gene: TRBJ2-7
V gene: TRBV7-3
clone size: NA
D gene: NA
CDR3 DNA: TGTGCCAGCAGCCTGGACCCGTCCTACGAGCAGTACTTC
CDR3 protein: CASSLDPSYEQYF

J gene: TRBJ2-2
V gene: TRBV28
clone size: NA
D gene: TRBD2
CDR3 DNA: TGTGCCAGCAGTCCTACTAGCGGGAGCACCGGGGAGCTGTTTTTT
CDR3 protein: CASSPTSGSTGELFF

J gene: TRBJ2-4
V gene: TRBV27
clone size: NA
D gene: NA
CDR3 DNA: TGTGCCAGCAGTTTACGTCCTATTAGGGGTCGCCAAAACATTCAGTACTTC
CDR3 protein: CASSLRPIRGRQNIQYF

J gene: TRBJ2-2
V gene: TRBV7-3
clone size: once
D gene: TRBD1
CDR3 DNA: TGTGCCAGCAGCTTAAACCGGTGGACAGGGGGCAGCGGGGAGCTGTTTTTT
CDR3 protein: CASSLNRWTGGSGELFF

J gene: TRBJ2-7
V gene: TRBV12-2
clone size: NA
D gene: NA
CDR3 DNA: TGTGCAAGTCGCTCGTCCGGGACGGGGCCCTACGAGCAGTACTTC
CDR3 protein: CASRSSGTGPYEQYF

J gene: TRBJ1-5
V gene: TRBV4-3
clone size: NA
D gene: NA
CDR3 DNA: TGCGCCAGCAGCCAAGAGGCAGGGCCTAATCAGCCCCAGCATTTT
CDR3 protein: CASSQEAGPNQPQHF

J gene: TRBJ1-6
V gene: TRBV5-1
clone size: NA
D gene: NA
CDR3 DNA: TGCGCCAGCAGCTTGGAAGCCGTGCCGAGCCATAATTCACCCCTCCACTTT
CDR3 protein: CASSLEAVPSHNSPLHF

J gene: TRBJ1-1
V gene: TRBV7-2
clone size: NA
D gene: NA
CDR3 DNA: TGTGCCAGCAGCTTAGGGTTGGGTGAAGCTTTCTTT
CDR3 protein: CASSLGLGEAFF

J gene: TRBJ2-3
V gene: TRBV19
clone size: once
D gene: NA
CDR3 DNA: TGTGCCAGTAGTTTCGGTGCGCCCTCAGAGTACACAGATACGCAGTATTTT
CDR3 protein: CASSFGAPSEYTDTQYF

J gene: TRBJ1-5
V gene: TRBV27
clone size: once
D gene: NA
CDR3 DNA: TGTGCCAGCAGTTTAAGTCCGAGCAATCAGCCCCAGCATTTT
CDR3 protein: CASSLSPSNQPQHF